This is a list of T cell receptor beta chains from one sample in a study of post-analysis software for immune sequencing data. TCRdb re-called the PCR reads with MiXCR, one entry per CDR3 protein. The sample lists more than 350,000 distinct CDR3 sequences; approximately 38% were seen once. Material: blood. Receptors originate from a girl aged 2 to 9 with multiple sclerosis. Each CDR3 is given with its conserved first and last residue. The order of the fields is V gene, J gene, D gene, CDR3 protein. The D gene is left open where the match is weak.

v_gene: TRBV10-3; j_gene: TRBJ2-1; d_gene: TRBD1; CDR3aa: CAISAREQGAGEQFF
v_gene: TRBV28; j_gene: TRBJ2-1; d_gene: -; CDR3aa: CASSTGPYNEQFF
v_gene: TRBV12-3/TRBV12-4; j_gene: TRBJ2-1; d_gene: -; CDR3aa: CASSFPDTNEQFF
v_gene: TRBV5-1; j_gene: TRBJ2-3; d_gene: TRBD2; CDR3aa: CASSLGPAGEQYF
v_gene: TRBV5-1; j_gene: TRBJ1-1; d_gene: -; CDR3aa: CASSLLPIRDSNTEAFF
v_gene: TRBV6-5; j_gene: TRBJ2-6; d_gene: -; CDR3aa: CASRNAGSGANVLTF
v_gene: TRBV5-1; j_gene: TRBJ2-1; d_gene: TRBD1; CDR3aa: CASSFPRGQGIEQFF
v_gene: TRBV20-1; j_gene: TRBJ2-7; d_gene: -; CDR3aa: CSARDWTAGAYEQYF
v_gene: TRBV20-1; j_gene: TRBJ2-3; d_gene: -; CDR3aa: CSARSGAGEGPLLYTDTQYF
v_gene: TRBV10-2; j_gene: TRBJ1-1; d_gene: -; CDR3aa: CASSEVSTEAFF
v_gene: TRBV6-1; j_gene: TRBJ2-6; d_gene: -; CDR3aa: CASSEEWVGANVLTF
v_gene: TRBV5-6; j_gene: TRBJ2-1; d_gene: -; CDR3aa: CASSVSLGGRPNNERFF
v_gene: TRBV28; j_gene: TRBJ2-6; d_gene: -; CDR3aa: CASSMGWGANVLTF
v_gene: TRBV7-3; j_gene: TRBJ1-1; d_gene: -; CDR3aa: CASPQGNEITEAFF
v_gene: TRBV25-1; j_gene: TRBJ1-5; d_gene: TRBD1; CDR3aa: CASSESGTGVDQPQHF
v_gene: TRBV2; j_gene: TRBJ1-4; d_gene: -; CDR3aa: CASSRGGRADEKLFF
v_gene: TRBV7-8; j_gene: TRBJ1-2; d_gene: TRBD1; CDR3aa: CASSSSRPGGRGYTF
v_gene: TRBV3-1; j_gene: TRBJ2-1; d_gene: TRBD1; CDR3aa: CASSRGQAIRNEQFF
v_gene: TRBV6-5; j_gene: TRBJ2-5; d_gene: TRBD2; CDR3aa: CASSGTSGIQETQYF
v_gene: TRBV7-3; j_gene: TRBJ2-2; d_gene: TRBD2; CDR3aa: CASSLTSPGTSGLDTGELFF
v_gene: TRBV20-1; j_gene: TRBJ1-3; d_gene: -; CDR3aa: CSARPWGGNTIYF
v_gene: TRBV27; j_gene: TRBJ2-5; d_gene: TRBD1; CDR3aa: CASSLGADRVQETQYF
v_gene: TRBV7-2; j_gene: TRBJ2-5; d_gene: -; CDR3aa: CASSPRREKQETQYF
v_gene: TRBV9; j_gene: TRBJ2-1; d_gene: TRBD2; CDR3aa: CASSVGGGYNEQFF